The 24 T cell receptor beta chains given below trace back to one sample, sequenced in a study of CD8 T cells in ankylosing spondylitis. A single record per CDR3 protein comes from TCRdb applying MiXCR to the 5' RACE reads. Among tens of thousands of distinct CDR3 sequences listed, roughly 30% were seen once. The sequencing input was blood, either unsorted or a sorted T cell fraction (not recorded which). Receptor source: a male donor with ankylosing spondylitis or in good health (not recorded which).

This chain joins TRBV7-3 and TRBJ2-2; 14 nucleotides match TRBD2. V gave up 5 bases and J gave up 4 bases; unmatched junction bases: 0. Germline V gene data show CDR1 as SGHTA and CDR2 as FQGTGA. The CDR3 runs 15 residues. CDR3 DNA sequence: TGTGCCAGCAGCGGACTAGCGGGAGGCACCGGGGAGCTGTTTTTT. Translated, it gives CASSGLAGGTGELFF.

The CDR3 here is CASSLVEDYGYTF. In DNA form, the CDR3 reads TGTGCCAGCAGCTTGGTGGAGGACTATGGCTACACCTTC. The chain uses TRBV5-4 and TRBJ1-2; D remains ambiguous. This CDR3 is 13 amino acids long. Germline CDR1 SGHNT, CDR2 YYREEE (reference sequence). The V gene lost 0 bases and the J gene lost 3 bases, with 6 bases spanning the gap.

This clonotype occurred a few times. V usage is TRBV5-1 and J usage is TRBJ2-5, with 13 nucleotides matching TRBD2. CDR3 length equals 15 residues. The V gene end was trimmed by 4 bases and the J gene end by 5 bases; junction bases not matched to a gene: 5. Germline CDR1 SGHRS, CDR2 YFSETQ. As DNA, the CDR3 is TGCGCCAGCAGCGCGACTAGCGGGAGGTTCGAGACCCAGTACTTC. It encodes CASSATSGRFETQYF. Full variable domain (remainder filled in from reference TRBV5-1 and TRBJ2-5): KAGVTQTPRYLIKTRGQQVTLSCSPISGHRSVSWYQQTPGQGLQFLFEYFSETQRNKGNFPGRFSGRQFSNSRSEMNVSTLELGDSALYLCASSATSGRFETQYFGPGTRLLVL.

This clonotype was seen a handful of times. CDR3 sequence: CASSFEGGETQYF. For the CDR3, the DNA is TGCGCCAGCAGCTTTGAAGGAGGAGAGACCCAGTACTTC. The chain is built from TRBV5-1 and TRBJ2-5; TRBD2 might be the D (5 bases). The CDR3 loop spans 13 amino acids. CDR1 and CDR2 from the germline V gene are SGHRS and YFSETQ. Deletions cut 2 bases from V and 4 bases from J, with 9 bases between.

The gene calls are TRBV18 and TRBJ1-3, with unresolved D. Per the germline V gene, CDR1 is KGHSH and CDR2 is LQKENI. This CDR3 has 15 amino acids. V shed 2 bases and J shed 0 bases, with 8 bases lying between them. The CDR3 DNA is TGTGCCAGCTCACCAGGCGGCTCCTCTGGAAACACCATATATTTT. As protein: CASSPGGSSGNTIYF.

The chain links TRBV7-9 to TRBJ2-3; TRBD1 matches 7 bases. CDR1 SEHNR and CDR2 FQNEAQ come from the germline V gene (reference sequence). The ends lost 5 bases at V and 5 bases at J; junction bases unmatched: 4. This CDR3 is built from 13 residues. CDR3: CASSLDRVDTQYF. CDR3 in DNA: TGTGCCAGCAGCCTCGACAGGGTAGATACGCAGTATTTT. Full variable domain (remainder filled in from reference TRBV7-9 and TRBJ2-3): DTGVSQNPRHKITKRGQNVTFRCDPISEHNRLYWYRQTLGQGPEFLTYFQNEAQLEKSRLLSDRFSAERPKGSFSTLEIQRTEQGDSAMYLCASSLDRVDTQYFGPGTRLTVL.

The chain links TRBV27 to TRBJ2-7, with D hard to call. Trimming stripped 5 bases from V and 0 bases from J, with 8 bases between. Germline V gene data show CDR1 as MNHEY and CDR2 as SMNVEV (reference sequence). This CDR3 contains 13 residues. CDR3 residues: CASSPGDSYEQYV. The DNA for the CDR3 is TGTGCCAGCAGTCCTGGGGACTCCTACGAGCAGTACGTC.

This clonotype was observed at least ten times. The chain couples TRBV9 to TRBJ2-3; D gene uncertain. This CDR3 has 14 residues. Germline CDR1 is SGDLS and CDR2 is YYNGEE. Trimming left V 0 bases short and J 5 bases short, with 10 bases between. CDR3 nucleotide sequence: TGTGCCAGCAGCGTAGCTTCCCGGGTAGATACGCAGTATTTT. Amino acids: CASSVASRVDTQYF.

The CDR3 DNA reads as TGCGCCAGCAGCTTGGCCTTTCTATCGGGGACTAGCAACCAGGAGCAGTTCTTC. Translation: CASSLAFLSGTSNQEQFF. The V gene is TRBV5-1, the J gene TRBJ2-1, with 9 bases identical to TRBD2. The CDR3 consists of 18 residues. Germline CDR1 and CDR2: SGHRS and YFSETQ. Germline trimming cut 0 bases from V and 10 bases from J; bases unmatched to any gene: 17.

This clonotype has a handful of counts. CDR3 protein: CASSLARRLENIQYF. The CDR3 bases are TGCGCCAGCAGCTTGGCTAGGCGTCTGGAAAACATTCAGTACTTC. This chain links TRBV5-1 with TRBJ2-4, with D unresolved. This CDR3 contains 15 residues. Germline V gene data show CDR1 as SGHRS and CDR2 as YFSETQ. V lost 0 bases and J lost 5, with 12 bases in between.

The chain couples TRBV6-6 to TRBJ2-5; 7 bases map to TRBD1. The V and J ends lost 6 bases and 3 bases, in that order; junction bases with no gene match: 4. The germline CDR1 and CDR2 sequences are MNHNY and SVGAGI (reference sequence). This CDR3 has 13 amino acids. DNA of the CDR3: TGTGCCAGCAGCGTCGGGACAGAAGAGACCCAGTACTTC. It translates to CASSVGTEETQYF.

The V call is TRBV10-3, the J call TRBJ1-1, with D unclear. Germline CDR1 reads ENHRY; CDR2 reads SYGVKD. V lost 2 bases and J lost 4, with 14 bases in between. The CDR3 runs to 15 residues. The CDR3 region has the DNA TGTGCCATCAGTGAGAGACTACAGACGGGCACTGAAGCTTTCTTT. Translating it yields CAISERLQTGTEAFF.

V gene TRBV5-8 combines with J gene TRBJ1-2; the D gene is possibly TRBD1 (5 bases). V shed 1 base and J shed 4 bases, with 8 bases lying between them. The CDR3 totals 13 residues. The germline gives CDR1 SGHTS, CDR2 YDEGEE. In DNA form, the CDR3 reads TGTGCCAGCAGCTTGACAGGCAGCTATGGCTACACCTTC. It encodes CASSLTGSYGYTF.

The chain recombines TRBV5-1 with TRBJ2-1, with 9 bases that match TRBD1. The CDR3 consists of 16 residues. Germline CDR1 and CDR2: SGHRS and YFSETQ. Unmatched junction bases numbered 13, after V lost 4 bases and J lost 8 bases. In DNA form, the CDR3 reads TGCGCCAGCAGCCTACCCTCGGGACAGGGTTTGGATGAGCAGTTCTTC. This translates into CASSLPSGQGLDEQFF.

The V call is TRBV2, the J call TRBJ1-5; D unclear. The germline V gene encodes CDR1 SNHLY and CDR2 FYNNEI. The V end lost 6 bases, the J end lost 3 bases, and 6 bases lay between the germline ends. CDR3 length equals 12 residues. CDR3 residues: CASRSPNQPQHF. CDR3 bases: TGTGCCAGCAGGAGCCCCAATCAGCCCCAGCATTTT.

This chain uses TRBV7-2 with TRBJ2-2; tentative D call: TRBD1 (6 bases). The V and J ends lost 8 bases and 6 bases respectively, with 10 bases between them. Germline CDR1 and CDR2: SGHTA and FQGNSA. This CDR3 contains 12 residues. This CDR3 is CASGGLAGELFF. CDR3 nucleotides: TGTGCCAGCGGGGGCTTGGCCGGGGAGCTGTTTTTT.

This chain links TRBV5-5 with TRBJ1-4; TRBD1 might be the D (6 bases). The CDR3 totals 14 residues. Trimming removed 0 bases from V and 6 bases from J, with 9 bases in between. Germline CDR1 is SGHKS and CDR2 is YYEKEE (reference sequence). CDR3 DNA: TGTGCCAGCAGCTTGGCGGCAGGGGATGAAAAACTGTTTTTT. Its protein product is CASSLAAGDEKLFF.

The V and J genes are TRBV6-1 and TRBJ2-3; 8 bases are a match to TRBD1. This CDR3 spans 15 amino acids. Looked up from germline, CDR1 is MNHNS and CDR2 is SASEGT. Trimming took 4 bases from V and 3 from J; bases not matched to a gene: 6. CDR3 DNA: TGTGCCAGCAGTGTGGAGGACAGGGCAACAGATACGCAGTATTTT. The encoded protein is CASSVEDRATDTQYF.

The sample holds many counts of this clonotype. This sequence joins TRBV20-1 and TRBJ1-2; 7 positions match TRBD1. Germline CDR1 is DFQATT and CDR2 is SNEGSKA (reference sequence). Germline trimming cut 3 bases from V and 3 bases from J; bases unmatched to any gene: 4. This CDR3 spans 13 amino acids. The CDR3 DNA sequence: TGCAGTGCTAGCCTAACAGGGGACTATGGCTACACCTTC. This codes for CSASLTGDYGYTF.

DNA for the CDR3: TGTGCCAGCTCACCGAAACGGGGAGAAACCTTCTACGAGCAGTACTTC. Amino acid sequence: CASSPKRGETFYEQYF. This chain connects TRBV18 to TRBJ2-7; a possible D gene is TRBD2 (5 bases). Trimming cost V 3 bases and J 3 bases, with 18 bases left between them. This CDR3 is built from 16 residues. The germline V gene has CDR1 KGHSH and CDR2 LQKENI.

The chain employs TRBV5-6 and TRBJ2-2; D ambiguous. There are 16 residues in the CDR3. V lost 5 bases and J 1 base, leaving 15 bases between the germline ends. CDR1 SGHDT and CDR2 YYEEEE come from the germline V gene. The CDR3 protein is CASRSLPTLNTGELFF. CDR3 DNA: TGTGCCAGCAGATCCTTACCCACCCTGAACACCGGGGAGCTGTTTTTT. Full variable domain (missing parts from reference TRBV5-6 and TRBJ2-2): DAGVTQSPTHLIKTRGQQVTLRCSPKSGHDTVSWYQQALGQGPQFIFQYYEEEERQRGNFPDRFSGHQFPNYSSELNVNALLLGDSALYLCASRSLPTLNTGELFFGEGSRLTVL.

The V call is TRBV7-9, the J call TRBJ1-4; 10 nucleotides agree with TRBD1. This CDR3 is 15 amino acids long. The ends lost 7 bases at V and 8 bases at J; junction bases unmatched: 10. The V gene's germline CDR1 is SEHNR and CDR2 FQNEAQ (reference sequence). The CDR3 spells CASTTRTGGIEKLFF. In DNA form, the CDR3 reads TGTGCCAGCACCACCCGGACAGGGGGAATCGAAAAACTGTTTTTT.

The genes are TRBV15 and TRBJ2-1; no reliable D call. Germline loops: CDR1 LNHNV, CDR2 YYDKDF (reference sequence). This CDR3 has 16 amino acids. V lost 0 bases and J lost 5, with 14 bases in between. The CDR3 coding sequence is TGTGCCACCAGCAGAGATTATTCACAGAGTAACAATGAGCAGTTCTTC. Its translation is CATSRDYSQSNNEQFF.

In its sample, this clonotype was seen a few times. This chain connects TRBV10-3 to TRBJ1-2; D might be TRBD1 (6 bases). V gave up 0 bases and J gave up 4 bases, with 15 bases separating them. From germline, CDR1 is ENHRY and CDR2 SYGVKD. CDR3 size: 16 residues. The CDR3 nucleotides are TGTGCCATCAGTGAGTCGTATCAGGGGCGAAGCTATGGCTACACCTTC. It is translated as CAISESYQGRSYGYTF.